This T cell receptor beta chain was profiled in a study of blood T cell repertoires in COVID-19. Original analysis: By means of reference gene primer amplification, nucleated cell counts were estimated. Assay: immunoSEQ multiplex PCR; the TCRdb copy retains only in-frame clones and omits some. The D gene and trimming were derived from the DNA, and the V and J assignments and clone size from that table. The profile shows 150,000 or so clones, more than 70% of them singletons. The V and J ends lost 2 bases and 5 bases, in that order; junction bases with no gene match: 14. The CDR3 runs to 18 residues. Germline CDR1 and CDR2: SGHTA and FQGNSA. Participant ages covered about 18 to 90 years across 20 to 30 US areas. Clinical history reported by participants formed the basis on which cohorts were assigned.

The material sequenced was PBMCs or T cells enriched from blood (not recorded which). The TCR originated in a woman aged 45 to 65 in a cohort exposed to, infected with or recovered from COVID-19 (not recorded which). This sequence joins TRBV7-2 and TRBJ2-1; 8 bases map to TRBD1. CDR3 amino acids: CASSLRQGARSPHNEQFF. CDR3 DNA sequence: TGTGCCAGCAGCTTACGGCAGGGGGCTCGATCACCCCACAATGAGCAGTTCTTC. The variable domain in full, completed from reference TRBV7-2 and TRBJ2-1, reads GAGVSQSPSNKVTEKGKDVELRCDPISGHTALYWYRQSLGQGLEFLIYFQGNSAPDKSGLPSDRFSAERTGGSVSTLTIQRTQQEDSAVYLCASSLRQGARSPHNEQFFGPGTRLTVL.